A selection of T cell receptor beta chains follows, all from one sample in a study of blood T cells in healthy people across ages. Via MiXCR, TCRdb re-called the 5' RACE reads, giving one row per CDR3 protein. The sample holds 600,000 to 800,000 distinct CDR3 sequences, approximately 52% seen once. The sequencing sample was made of blood. The receptors come from a woman of 80 years or more in good health. The CDR3 runs from the conserved cysteine through the conserved F or W. D genes are given only for firm matches. Clone size is given for some rows only: seen once, a few or many times, or a class if the clone is expanded.

>.|TRBJ2-5|TRBV3-1|many|15
CASSQGWGNKETQYF
TGTGCCAGCAGCCAAGGGTGGGGGAACAAAGAGACCCAGTACTTC
>TRBD1|TRBJ2-5|TRBV2|many|14
CASSEDRGGKTQYF
TGTGCCAGCAGTGAGGACAGGGGAGGAAAGACCCAGTACTTC
>.|TRBJ2-7|TRBV7-8|many|15
CASRKTEIGRYEQYF
TGTGCCAGCCGAAAAACCGAGATTGGACGCTACGAGCAGTACTTC
>.|TRBJ2-7|TRBV20-1|.|13
CSDLTAGSYEQYF
TGCAGTGACCTGACGGCAGGGTCCTACGAGCAGTACTTC
>.|TRBJ2-2|TRBV29-1|few|14
CSAEQGQNTGELFF
TGCAGCGCTGAACAAGGGCAGAACACCGGGGAGCTGTTTTTT
>TRBD2|TRBJ2-7|TRBV7-2|few|15
CASNPGLAGAGEQYF
TGTGCCAGCAACCCGGGACTAGCGGGAGCTGGCGAGCAGTACTTC
>.|TRBJ2-5|TRBV20-1|.|14
CSALRPSLAETQYF
TGCAGTGCCCTACGGCCCTCTCTCGCGGAGACCCAGTACTTC
>.|TRBJ2-4|TRBV20-1|many|15
CSAAPPGSWENIQYF
TGCAGTGCTGCTCCCCCGGGGTCCTGGGAAAACATTCAGTACTTC
>.|TRBJ2-7|TRBV20-1|.|14
CSARDLEQFYEQYF
TGCAGTGCTAGAGATTTGGAACAGTTCTACGAGCAGTACTTC
>.|TRBJ2-7|TRBV12-3/TRBV12-4|many|13
CASSISRRAERYF
TGTGCCAGCAGTATCTCCCGTAGGGCCGAGAGGTACTTC
>.|TRBJ1-2|TRBV5-6|many|15
CASSLIPGGQAGYTF
TGTGCCAGCAGCTTGATTCCCGGGGGGCAAGCGGGCTACACCTTC
>.|TRBJ2-1|TRBV30|once|15
CAWSSGLFPRNEQFF
TGTGCCTGGTCCTCGGGCCTTTTCCCTAGGAATGAGCAGTTCTTC
>TRBD1|TRBJ2-6|TRBV2|.|14
CACGTGSGANVLTF
TGTGCCTGCGGGACAGGGTCTGGGGCCAACGTCCTGACTTTC
>TRBD2|TRBJ2-1|TRBV10-3|.|14
CAISPSGGDNEQFF
TGTGCCATCAGTCCTAGCGGGGGGGACAATGAGCAGTTCTTC
>.|TRBJ2-5|TRBV15|few|13
CATSRDGAMAGYF
TGTGCCACCAGCAGAGATGGGGCGATGGCGGGGTACTTC
>.|TRBJ1-2|TRBV20-1|.|11
CSQSGDHGYTF
TGCAGCCAGTCAGGGGATCATGGCTACACCTTC
>TRBD1|TRBJ1-2|TRBV6-6|many|14
CASSYGTDLYGYTF
TGTGCCAGCAGTTACGGGACAGATTTATATGGCTACACCTTC
>TRBD2|TRBJ2-1|TRBV7-2|.|19
CASSLAGTGTSHCANEQFF
TGTGCCAGCAGCTTAGCGGGTACCGGGACTAGTCACTGTGCAAATGAGCAGTTCTTC
>TRBD2|TRBJ2-3|TRBV12-3/TRBV12-4|many|18
CASSRLSGTIPIPDTQYF
TGTGCCAGCAGCCGCCTGAGCGGGACCATCCCAATTCCAGATACGCAGTATTTT
>.|TRBJ1-2|TRBV27|.|11
CASSKGDGYTF
TGTGCCAGCTCAAAAGGGGATGGCTACACCTTC
>TRBD2|TRBJ2-3|TRBV6-2/TRBV6-3|.|19
CASSYYPGLATPDTDTQYF
TGTGCCAGCAGTTACTATCCGGGACTAGCGACTCCAGATACAGATACGCAGTATTTT
>TRBD1|TRBJ1-2|TRBV20-1|many|13
CSATQGVGYGYTF
TGCAGTGCAACACAGGGGGTTGGATATGGCTACACCTTC
>TRBD1|TRBJ2-1|TRBV6-6|.|16
CASSETGQGNYNEQFF
TGTGCCAGCAGCGAGACAGGACAGGGAAACTACAATGAGCAGTTCTTC
>.|TRBJ2-1|TRBV20-1|.|13
CSARIRVNNEQFF
TGCAGTGCTAGGATCCGGGTTAATAATGAGCAGTTCTTC
>.|TRBJ2-1|TRBV7-8|.|16
CASSKGHARGINEQFF
TGTGCCAGCAGCAAGGGACACGCCAGGGGCATCAATGAGCAGTTCTTC
>TRBD2|TRBJ2-7|TRBV29-1|many|13
CSVVGSGSYEQYF
TGCAGCGTTGTAGGTAGCGGGAGCTACGAGCAGTACTTC
>.|TRBJ2-5|TRBV29-1|.|12
CSVKGSQETQYF
TGCAGCGTTAAGGGGTCCCAAGAGACCCAGTACTTC
>.|TRBJ1-6|TRBV12-3/TRBV12-4|many|14
CASGKTVYNSPLHF
TGTGCCAGCGGAAAGACAGTATATAATTCACCCCTCCACTTT
>.|TRBJ2-1|TRBV10-1|many|11
CASSQGNEQFF
TGCGCCAGCAGTCAAGGGAACGAGCAGTTCTTC
>TRBD1|TRBJ2-1|TRBV5-6|many|15
CASTHVGTGGNEQFF
TGTGCCAGCACCCACGTCGGGACAGGGGGCAATGAGCAGTTCTTC
>.|TRBJ2-1|TRBV15|once|17
CATSRGRLGVGNNEQFF
TGTGCCACCAGCAGAGGAAGGTTGGGAGTCGGGAACAATGAGCAGTTCTTC
>.|TRBJ2-5|TRBV5-1|.|14
CASSLDGYTGEQYF
TGCGCCAGCAGCTTAGATGGATATACGGGTGAGCAGTACTTC
>.|TRBJ1-5|TRBV12-3/TRBV12-4|many|14
CASSRTEKNQPQHF
TGTGCCAGCAGTCGGACAGAGAAAAATCAGCCCCAGCATTTT
>.|TRBJ1-2|TRBV28|many|13
CASSLSREGGYTF
TGTGCCAGCAGTTTGTCCAGGGAGGGTGGCTACACCTTC
>.|TRBJ2-1|TRBV20-1|.|15
CSASPLAAFYNEQFF
TGCAGTGCTAGCCCCCTCGCGGCCTTCTACAATGAGCAGTTCTTC
>TRBD1|TRBJ1-1|TRBV6-5|.|13
CASSYSAGGEAFF
TGTGCCAGCAGTTACTCGGCAGGGGGTGAAGCTTTCTTT
>.|TRBJ2-3|TRBV20-1|many|13
CSARLEITDTQYF
TGCAGTGCTAGACTAGAGATCACAGATACGCAGTATTTT
>.|TRBJ1-6|TRBV2|many|12
CASSSRNPPLHF
TGTGCCAGCAGTTCTCGGAACCCACCCCTCCACTTT
>.|TRBJ2-3|TRBV3-1|many|16
CASSQDGVAATDTQYF
TGTGCCAGCAGCCAAGATGGGGTAGCGGCCACAGATACGCAGTATTTT
>TRBD1|TRBJ1-1|TRBV20-1|.|13
CSPQQGARTEAFF
TGCAGTCCGCAACAGGGGGCGAGGACTGAAGCTTTCTTT
>TRBD1|TRBJ2-1|TRBV27|many|14
CASSLSAYRGEQFF
TGTGCCAGCAGTTTATCCGCCTACAGGGGTGAGCAGTTCTTC
>TRBD2|TRBJ2-7|TRBV27|many|13
CASYGEGGYEQYF
TGTGCCAGCTACGGGGAGGGAGGCTACGAGCAGTACTTC
>.|TRBJ2-4|TRBV20-1|.|12
CSAPFSGNIQYF
TGCAGTGCGCCCTTTAGCGGAAACATTCAGTACTTC
>TRBD2|TRBJ2-7|TRBV15|.|18
CATSRDSGGVAGGYEQYF
TGTGCCACCAGCAGAGACTCTGGCGGGGTAGCGGGAGGGTATGAGCAGTACTTC
>.|TRBJ2-5|TRBV20-1|.|12
CSATSGTETQYF
TGCAGTGCTACTTCAGGGACGGAGACCCAGTACTTC
>.|TRBJ2-3|TRBV6-1|few|13
CASSSTRGDTQYF
TGTGCCAGCAGTAGTACACGAGGGGATACGCAGTATTTT